This T cell receptor beta chain was profiled in a study of T cells after posttransplantation cyclophosphamide. In this sample, this clone turned up many times. What it recognizes is unknown. TCRdb's copy holds only in-frame clones and misses some; the assay was immunoSEQ multiplex PCR. The sample shows about 12,000 clones, none of them appearing just once. The CDR3 consists of 13 residues. J was trimmed by 7 bases and V by 3 bases; bases with no gene match: 2. Germline V gene lookup returns CDR1 MNHNS and CDR2 SASEGT. Study observations and caveats: Later blood repertoires were often dominated by clones from the donor CD8+ memory compartment. Tissue-infiltrating T cells from skin or gut overlapped little with blood T cells.

Treatment was busulfan-fludarabine conditioning, a marrow graft, and cyclophosphamide on days +3 and +4. The sequences come from PBMCs, collected after allogeneic stem cell transplant with posttransplant cyclophosphamide. The TCR was taken from a female patient in her forties who received an allogeneic stem cell transplant from a related donor, was CMV-positive, and had acute GVHD only. A share of the T cells may be of graft donor origin. The chain has TRBV6-1 and TRBJ2-7, with 11 bases matching TRBD2. The CDR3 bases are TGTGCCAGCAGTGAGAGACTAGCGGGGGAGCAGTACGTC. Protein product: CASSERLAGEQYV.